Sequencing of this T cell receptor beta chain was carried out in a study of cytomegalovirus exposure and HLA in healthy donors. Findings of the study overall: Earlier analysis found most TCR beta V segments productive about 90% or about 30% of the time. The HLA-A and HLA-B alleles of most subjects were reportedly predicted accurately from TCR beta sequences.

The study ran its PCR with 60 Vbeta and 13 Jbeta primers. Assay: immunoSEQ multiplex PCR; the TCRdb copy retains only in-frame clones and omits some. The sample has some 130,000 clones, about 74% seen once. This clone was observed a few times. The antigen remains undetermined. The CDR3 is made up of 15 amino acids. The ends were cut back, 3 bases at V and 1 base at J, with 13 bases in the middle. Germline CDR1 is SGHRS and CDR2 is YFSETQ. The clonotype originates from a man aged 25 to 45 in good health and CMV-seronegative. The source material was PBMCs. The V call is TRBV5-1, the J call TRBJ1-1; possibly TRBD1 for D (5 bases). The CDR3 sequence: CASSSTGVKNTEAFF. CDR3 nucleotide sequence: TGCGCCAGCAGCTCGACGGGGGTAAAGAACACTGAAGCTTTCTTT.